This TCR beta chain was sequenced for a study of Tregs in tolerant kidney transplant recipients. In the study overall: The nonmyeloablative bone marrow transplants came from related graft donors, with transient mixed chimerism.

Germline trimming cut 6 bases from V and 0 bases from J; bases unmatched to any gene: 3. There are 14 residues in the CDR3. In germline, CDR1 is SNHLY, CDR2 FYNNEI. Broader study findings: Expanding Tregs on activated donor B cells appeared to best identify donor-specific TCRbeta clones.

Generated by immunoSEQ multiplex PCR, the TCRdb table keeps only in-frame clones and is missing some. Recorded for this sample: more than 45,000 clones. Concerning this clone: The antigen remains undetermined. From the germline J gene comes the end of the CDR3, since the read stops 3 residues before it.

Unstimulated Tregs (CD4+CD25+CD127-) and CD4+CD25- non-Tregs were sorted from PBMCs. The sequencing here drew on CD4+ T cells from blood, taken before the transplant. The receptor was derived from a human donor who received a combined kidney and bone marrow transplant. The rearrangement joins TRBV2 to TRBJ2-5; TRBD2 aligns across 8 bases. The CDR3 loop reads CASRTSVYQETQYF. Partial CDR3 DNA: TGTGCCAGCAGGACTAGCGTGTACCAAGAGACC.